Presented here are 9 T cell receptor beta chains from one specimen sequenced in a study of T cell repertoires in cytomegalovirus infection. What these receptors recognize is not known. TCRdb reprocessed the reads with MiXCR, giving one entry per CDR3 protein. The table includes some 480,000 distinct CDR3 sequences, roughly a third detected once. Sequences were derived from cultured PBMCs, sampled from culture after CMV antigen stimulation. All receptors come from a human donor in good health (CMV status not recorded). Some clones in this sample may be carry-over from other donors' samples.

DNA for the CDR3: TGCGCCAGCAGCAGCCCCCCCCCGGGACAGGGAGCCGGGGAGCTGTTTTTT. Its translation is CASSSPPPGQGAGELFF. V is TRBV4-3 and J is TRBJ2-2; 9 bases align to TRBD1. The CDR3 is 17 amino acids. Trimming took 5 bases from V and 6 from J; bases not matched to a gene: 13. Germline assignment: CDR1 LGHNA and CDR2 YSLEER.

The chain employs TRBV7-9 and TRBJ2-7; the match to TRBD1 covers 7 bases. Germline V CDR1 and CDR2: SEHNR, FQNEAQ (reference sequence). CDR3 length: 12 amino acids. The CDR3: CASSLGDRALWV. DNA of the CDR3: TGTGCCAGCAGCTTAGGTGACAGGGCCTTATGGGTC.

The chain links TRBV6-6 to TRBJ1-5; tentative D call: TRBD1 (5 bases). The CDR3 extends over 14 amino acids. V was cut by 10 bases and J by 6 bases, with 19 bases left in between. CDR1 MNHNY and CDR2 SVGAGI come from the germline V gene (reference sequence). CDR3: CATPGTGQGQPQHF. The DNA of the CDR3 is TGTGCCACCCCCGGGACCGGGCAGGGTCAGCCCCAGCATTTT.

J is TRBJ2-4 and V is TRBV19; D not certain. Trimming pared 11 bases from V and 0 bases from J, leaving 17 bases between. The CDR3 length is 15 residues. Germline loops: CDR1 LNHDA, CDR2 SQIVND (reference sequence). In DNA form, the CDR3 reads TGTGCCTCCGCGCGCCGAATGGGAGCCAAAAACATTCAGTACTTC. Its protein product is CASARRMGAKNIQYF.

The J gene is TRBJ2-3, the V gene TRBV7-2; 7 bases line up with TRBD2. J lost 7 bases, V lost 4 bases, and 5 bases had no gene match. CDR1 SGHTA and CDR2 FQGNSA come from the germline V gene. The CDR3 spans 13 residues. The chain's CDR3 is CASSSLADHTQYF. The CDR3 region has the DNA TGTGCCAGCAGCTCGCTAGCGGACCATACGCAGTATTTT. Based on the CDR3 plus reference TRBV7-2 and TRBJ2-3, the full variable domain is GAGVSQSPSNKVTEKGKDVELRCDPISGHTALYWYRQSLGQGLEFLIYFQGNSAPDKSGLPSDRFSAERTGGSVSTLTIQRTQQEDSAVYLCASSSLADHTQYFGPGTRLTVL.

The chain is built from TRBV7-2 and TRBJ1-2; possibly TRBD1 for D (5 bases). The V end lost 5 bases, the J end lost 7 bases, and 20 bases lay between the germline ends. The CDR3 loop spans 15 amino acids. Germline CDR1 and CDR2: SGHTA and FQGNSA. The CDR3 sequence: CASSPAGSFGGGYTF. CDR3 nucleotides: TGTGCCAGCAGCCCCGCCGGGTCCTTTGGGGGTGGCTACACCTTC.

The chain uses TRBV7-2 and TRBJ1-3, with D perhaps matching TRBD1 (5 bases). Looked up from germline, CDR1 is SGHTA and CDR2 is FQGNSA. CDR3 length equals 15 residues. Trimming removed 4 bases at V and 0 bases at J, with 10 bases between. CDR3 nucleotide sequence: TGTGCCAGCAGCTCAGACGGACACTCTGGAAACACCATATATTTT. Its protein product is CASSSDGHSGNTIYF.

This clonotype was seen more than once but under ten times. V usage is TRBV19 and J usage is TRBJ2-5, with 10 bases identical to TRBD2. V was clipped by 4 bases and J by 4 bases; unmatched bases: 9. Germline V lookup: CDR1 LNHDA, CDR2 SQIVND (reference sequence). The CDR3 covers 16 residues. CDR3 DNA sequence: TGTGCCAGTAGTACCCAAGCGGGAGGGCGAAGAGAGACCCAGTACTTC. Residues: CASSTQAGGRRETQYF.

The CDR3 spells CASSILENDNEQFF. CDR3 bases: TGTGCCAGTAGTATATTAGAGAACGACAATGAGCAGTTCTTC. This chain links TRBV19 with TRBJ2-1; D not certain. Germline-derived CDR1 and CDR2 are LNHDA and SQIVND (reference sequence). V lost 2 bases to trimming and J lost 5 bases, with 10 bases between them. This CDR3 contains 14 residues.